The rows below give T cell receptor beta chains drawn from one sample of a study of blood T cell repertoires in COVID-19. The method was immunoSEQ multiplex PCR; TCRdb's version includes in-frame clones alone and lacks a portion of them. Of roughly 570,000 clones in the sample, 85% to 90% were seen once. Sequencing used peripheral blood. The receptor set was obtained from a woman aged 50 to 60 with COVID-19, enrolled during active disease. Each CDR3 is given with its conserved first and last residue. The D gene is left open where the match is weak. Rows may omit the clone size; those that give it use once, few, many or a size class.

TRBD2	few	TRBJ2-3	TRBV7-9	TGTGCCAGCAGCCAGCCCATAGCGGGGGGGTCAGATACGCAGTATTTT	CASSQPIAGGSDTQYF
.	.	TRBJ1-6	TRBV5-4	TGTGCCAGCAGCTTGCGGCGGGCAGGTTCACCCCTCCACTTT	CASSLRRAGSPLHF
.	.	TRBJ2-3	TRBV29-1	TGCAGCGTTGATCTCAGGGCAAGCACAGATACGCAGTATTTT	CSVDLRASTDTQYF
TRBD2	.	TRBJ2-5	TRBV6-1	TGTGCCAGCAGTGACCGGGGGGAGTTTTTGTACCAAGAGACCCAGTACTTC	CASSDRGEFLYQETQYF
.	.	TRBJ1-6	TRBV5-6	TGTGCCAGCAGCTCCCGGGACTTCCGATCACCCCTCCACTTT	CASSSRDFRSPLHF
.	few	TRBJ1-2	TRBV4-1	TGCGCCAGCAGCCAAGGGCACTATGGCTACACCTTC	CASSQGHYGYTF
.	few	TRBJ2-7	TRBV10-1	TGCGCCAGCAGTGAGAGAGGTCCATACGAGCAGTACTTC	CASSERGPYEQYF
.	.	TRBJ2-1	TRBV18	TGTGCCAGCTCATCGGGGGGCCTCGTACCCCATGAGCAGTTCTTC	CASSSGGLVPHEQFF
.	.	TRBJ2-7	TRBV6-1	TGTGCCAGCAGTGAATCTGGGGGCGCAATTGGCGAGCAGTACTTC	CASSESGGAIGEQYF
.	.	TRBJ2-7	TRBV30	TGTGCCTGGAGTGTCCAGAGAGGATCCTACGAGCAGTACTTC	CAWSVQRGSYEQYF
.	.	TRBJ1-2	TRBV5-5	TGTGCCAGCAGCTTGACAGAGGGCTATGGCTACACCTTC	CASSLTEGYGYTF
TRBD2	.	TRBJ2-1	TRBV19	TGTGCCAGTAGTATATGGGAGGGGACTAATGAGCAGTTCTTC	CASSIWEGTNEQFF
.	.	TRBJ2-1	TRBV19	TGTGCCAGTAGGGGGCGGGGCTCCTACAATGAGCAGTTCTTC	CASRGRGSYNEQFF
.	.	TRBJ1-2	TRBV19	TGTGCCAGTAGTATCGGCAGGACTAACTATGGCTACACCTTC	CASSIGRTNYGYTF
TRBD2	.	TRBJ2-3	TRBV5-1	TGCGCCAGCAGCTTAACTAGCGGGGGAGACGAGACGCAGTATTTT	CASSLTSGGDETQYF
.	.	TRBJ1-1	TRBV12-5	TGTGCTAGTGGTTTGACGAACGGGTTGGTGAACACTGAAGCTTTCTTT	CASGLTNGLVNTEAFF
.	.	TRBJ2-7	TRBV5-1	TGCGCCAGCAGCTTGGCGGGGGTTATTACACCAACCTACGAGCAGTACTTC	CASSLAGVITPTYEQYF